Listed below are T cell receptor beta chains from one sample, sequenced in a study of Ad26.COV2.S vaccination and SARS-CoV-2 variants. Sequencing was performed with immunoSEQ multiplex PCR; in TCRdb, only in-frame clones are kept and a portion is missing. Of about 350,000 clones listed, around 92% are singletons. Material: peripheral blood, obtained after recovery from COVID-19. All receptors come from a human donor who had recovered from COVID-19. The CDR3 runs from the conserved cysteine through the conserved F or W. Fields, in order: clone size, D gene, J gene, V gene, CDR3 length, CDR3 protein, CDR3 DNA. The D gene is left open where the match is weak. Size values are once, few and many counts, or a class for expanded clones, and some rows have none.

NA TRBD2 TRBJ2-5 TRBV7-6 15 CASSVSGMSRETQYF TGTGCCAGCAGCGTTAGCGGGATGAGCCGAGAGACCCAGTACTTC
NA NA TRBJ1-5 TRBV11-2 16 CASSLEGRDGNQPQHF TGTGCCAGCAGCTTAGAGGGCCGGGATGGCAATCAGCCCCAGCATTTT
NA NA TRBJ1-1 TRBV29-1 13 CSGNNRGVTEAFF TGCAGCGGCAACAACCGTGGCGTCACTGAAGCTTTCTTT
few TRBD1 TRBJ1-5 TRBV7-2 14 CASSLRQGGQPQHF TGTGCCAGCAGCTTAAGACAGGGCGGTCAGCCCCAGCATTTT
NA NA TRBJ2-2 TRBV2 16 CASSVDSESNTGELFF TGTGCCAGCAGTGTTGACAGCGAGTCGAACACCGGGGAGCTGTTTTTT
NA NA TRBJ2-6 TRBV6-1 15 CASSEQGTGANVLTF TGTGCCAGCAGTGAACAGGGAACTGGGGCCAACGTCCTGACTTTC
few NA TRBJ1-6 TRBV24-1 14 CATSDLGPKAPLHF TGTGCCACCAGTGATTTGGGCCCCAAGGCACCCCTCCACTTT
NA NA TRBJ1-3 TRBV10-2 15 CASSELEAKRNTIYF TGCGCCAGCAGTGAACTGGAGGCAAAGAGAAACACCATATATTTT
NA NA TRBJ1-1 TRBV27 15 CASSLREPRDTEAFF TGTGCCAGCAGTTTAAGAGAACCGAGGGACACTGAAGCTTTCTTT
NA NA TRBJ1-1 TRBV13 17 CASSLRFGSESNTEAFF TGTGCCAGCAGCTTAAGGTTTGGTTCCGAATCGAACACTGAAGCTTTCTTT
NA NA TRBJ1-2 TRBV7-8 13 CASSLGADWGYTF TGTGCCAGCAGCTTAGGGGCAGATTGGGGCTACACCTTC
NA NA TRBJ2-7 TRBV10-1 14 CASARRLRDYEQYF TGCGCCAGCGCCAGAAGACTGAGGGACTACGAGCAGTACTTC
NA NA TRBJ1-1 TRBV4-1 13 CASSHTENTEAFF TGCGCCAGCAGCCATACAGAGAACACTGAAGCTTTCTTT
NA NA TRBJ1-2 TRBV12-3/TRBV12-4 12 CASSFGGYGYTF TGTGCCAGCAGTTTTGGGGGCTATGGCTACACCTTC
NA NA TRBJ2-7 TRBV11-2 11 CASSSSAEQYF TGTGCCAGCAGCTCATCTGCCGAGCAGTACTTC
NA TRBD1 TRBJ1-4 TRBV5-1 14 CASSPGQGERKLFF TGCGCCAGCAGCCCGGGACAGGGGGAGCGAAAACTGTTTTTT
NA NA TRBJ2-7 TRBV9 13 CASSSADSYEQYF TGTGCCAGCAGCTCGGCGGACTCCTACGAGCAGTACTTC
NA NA TRBJ2-5 TRBV19 15 CASSIGGRRQETQYF TGTGCCAGTAGTATCGGCGGAAGAAGACAAGAGACCCAGTACTTC
NA TRBD1 TRBJ1-2 TRBV30 16 CAWSVRFRGRPYGYTF TGTGCCTGGAGTGTACGTTTCAGGGGGCGGCCCTATGGCTACACCTTC
NA NA TRBJ1-3 TRBV3-1/TRBV3-2 16 CASSQVPTISGNTIYF TGTGCCAGCAGCCAAGTCCCCACTATCTCTGGAAACACCATATATTTT
NA NA TRBJ1-1 TRBV19 15 CASRLHRVRDTEAFF TGTGCCAGTAGACTACACAGGGTTCGGGACACTGAAGCTTTCTTT
NA NA TRBJ1-3 TRBV6-1 14 CASSENFSGNTIYF TGTGCCAGCAGTGAGAACTTCTCTGGAAACACCATATATTTT
NA NA TRBJ2-1 TRBV4-1 11 CASSQTNEQFF TGCGCCAGCAGCCAAACGAATGAGCAGTTCTTC
NA NA TRBJ2-3 TRBV5-6 15 CASSLAVSTTDTQYF TGTGCCAGCAGCTTGGCAGTTAGTACCACAGATACGCAGTATTTT
NA TRBD1 TRBJ2-7 TRBV5-8 16 CASSMDRDRASYEQYF TGTGCCAGCAGCATGGACAGGGACAGGGCGTCCTACGAGCAGTACTTC
NA NA TRBJ2-7 TRBV7-9 16 CASSATGTVPSYEQYF TGTGCCAGCAGCGCGACCGGGACTGTACCTTCCTACGAGCAGTACTTC
NA TRBD1 TRBJ1-5 TRBV27 15 CASSLSGQGGQPQHF TGTGCCAGCAGTTTATCGGGACAGGGGGGACAGCCCCAGCATTTT
once NA TRBJ2-4 TRBV12-5 13 CASGLVPGNIQYF TGTGCTAGTGGTTTGGTACCGGGGAACATTCAGTACTTC
NA NA TRBJ2-3 TRBV27 17 CASSSIRTLALTDTQYF TGTGCCAGCAGTTCCATTCGGACTCTCGCCCTCACAGATACGCAGTATTTT
NA NA TRBJ2-5 TRBV9 13 CASSVAVQETQYF TGTGCCAGCAGCGTAGCGGTTCAAGAGACCCAGTACTTC
NA NA TRBJ1-6 TRBV5-1 15 CASSFAGHYNSPLHF TGCGCCAGCAGCTTTGCAGGGCACTATAATTCACCCCTCCACTTT
NA NA TRBJ2-2 TRBV19 16 CASSIAVRGNTGELFF TGTGCCAGTAGTATCGCGGTTCGGGGTAACACCGGGGAGCTGTTTTTT
NA NA TRBJ2-1 TRBV6-5 13 CASSPKRDSEQFF TGTGCCAGCAGTCCAAAGCGGGACAGTGAGCAGTTCTTC
NA NA TRBJ1-1 TRBV19 15 CASRTRTHMNTEAFF TGTGCCAGTAGGACACGGACGCATATGAACACTGAAGCTTTCTTT
NA NA TRBJ2-5 TRBV15 14 CATSTLLQGETQYF TGTGCCACCAGCACCCTCTTACAGGGAGAGACCCAGTACTTC
NA TRBD1 TRBJ1-1 TRBV19 13 CASSILDREEAFF TGTGCCAGTAGTATTCTGGACAGGGAAGAAGCTTTCTTT
NA TRBD2 TRBJ2-5 TRBV2 16 CASRNLLAGAGETQYF TGTGCCAGCCGGAATTTACTAGCGGGAGCAGGAGAGACCCAGTACTTC
NA TRBD2 TRBJ2-7 TRBV3-1/TRBV3-2 15 CASSLAGGNSYEQYF TGTGCCAGCAGCTTAGCGGGGGGAAACTCCTACGAGCAGTACTTC
NA NA TRBJ2-7 TRBV4-1 16 CASSQLIAQGRYEQYF TGCGCCAGCAGCCAACTGATCGCACAGGGACGCTACGAGCAGTACTTC
NA NA TRBJ1-1 TRBV7-2 15 CASSPKIRGHTEAFF TGTGCCAGCAGCCCGAAAATTAGGGGTCACACTGAAGCTTTCTTT
NA NA TRBJ2-2 TRBV7-2 15 CASSSRTDVTGELFF TGTGCCAGCAGCTCGAGGACAGACGTAACCGGGGAGCTGTTTTTT
NA TRBD1 TRBJ1-2 TRBV14 14 CASSPGTDLLGYTF TGTGCCAGCAGCCCCGGGACAGACCTCCTTGGCTACACCTTC
NA NA TRBJ1-6 TRBV12-5 21 CASGLVIPGFGQARSDSPLHF TGTGCTAGTGGTTTGGTAATTCCAGGATTTGGTCAGGCCCGATCGGATTCACCCCTCCACTTT
NA NA TRBJ2-5 TRBV27 15 CASSFWGKGRETQYF TGTGCCAGCAGTTTTTGGGGAAAAGGGAGAGAGACCCAGTACTTC